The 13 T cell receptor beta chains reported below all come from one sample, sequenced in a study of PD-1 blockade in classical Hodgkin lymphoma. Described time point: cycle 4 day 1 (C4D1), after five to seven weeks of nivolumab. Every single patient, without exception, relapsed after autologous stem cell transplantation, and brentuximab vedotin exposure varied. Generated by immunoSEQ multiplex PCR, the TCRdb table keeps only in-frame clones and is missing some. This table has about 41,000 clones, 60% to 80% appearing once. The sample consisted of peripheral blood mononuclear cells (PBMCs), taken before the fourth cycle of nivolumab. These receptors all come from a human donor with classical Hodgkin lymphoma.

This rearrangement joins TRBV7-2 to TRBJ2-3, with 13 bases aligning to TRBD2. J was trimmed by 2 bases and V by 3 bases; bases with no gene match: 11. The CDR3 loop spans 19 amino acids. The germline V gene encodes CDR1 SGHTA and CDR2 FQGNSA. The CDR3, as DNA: TGTGCCAGCAGCTTCCCCGGGACTAGCGGGGAGGAGACCACAGATACGCAGTATTTT. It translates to CASSFPGTSGEETTDTQYF.

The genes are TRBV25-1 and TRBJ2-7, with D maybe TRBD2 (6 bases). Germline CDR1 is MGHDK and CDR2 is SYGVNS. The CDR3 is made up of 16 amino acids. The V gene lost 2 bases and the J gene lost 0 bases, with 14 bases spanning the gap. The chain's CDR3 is CASSELGGTVSYEQYF. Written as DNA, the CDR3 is TGTGCCAGCAGTGAACTAGGAGGGACGGTCTCCTACGAGCAGTACTTC.

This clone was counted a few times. The CDR3 sequence is CASSYSNRVQNTEAFF. CDR3 sequence (DNA): TGTGCCAGCAGTTACTCGAACAGAGTACAGAACACTGAAGCTTTCTTT. This chain uses TRBV6-6 with TRBJ1-1; D is unresolved. The CDR3 covers 16 residues. CDR1 is MNHNY and CDR2 is SVGAGI in the germline V gene (reference sequence). V was trimmed by 0 bases and J by 1 base, leaving 12 bases between them.

CDR3 protein: CASSQGQLDGYTF. CDR3 sequence (DNA): TGCGCCAGCAGCCAGGGACAGTTAGATGGCTACACCTTC. The chain has TRBV4-3 and TRBJ1-2, with TRBD1 matching over 7 bases. The CDR3 is 13 amino acids. The germline V gene encodes CDR1 LGHNA and CDR2 YSLEER. Trimming removed 3 bases from V and 6 bases from J; junction bases left unmatched: 4.

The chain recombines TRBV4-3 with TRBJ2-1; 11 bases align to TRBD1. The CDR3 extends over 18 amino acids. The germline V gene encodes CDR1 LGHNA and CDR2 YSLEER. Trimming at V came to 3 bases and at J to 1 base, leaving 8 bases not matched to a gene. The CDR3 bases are TGCGCCAGCAGCCATTCCGGACAGGGGGCGCTTTCCTACAATGAGCAGTTCTTC. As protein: CASSHSGQGALSYNEQFF.

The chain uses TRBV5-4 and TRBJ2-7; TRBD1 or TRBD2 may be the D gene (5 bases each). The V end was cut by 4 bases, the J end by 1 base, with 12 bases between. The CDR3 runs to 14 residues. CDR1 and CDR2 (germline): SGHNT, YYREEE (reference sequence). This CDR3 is CASSLGTESYEQYF. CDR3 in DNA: TGTGCCAGCAGCCTCGGGACGGAGTCCTACGAGCAGTACTTC.

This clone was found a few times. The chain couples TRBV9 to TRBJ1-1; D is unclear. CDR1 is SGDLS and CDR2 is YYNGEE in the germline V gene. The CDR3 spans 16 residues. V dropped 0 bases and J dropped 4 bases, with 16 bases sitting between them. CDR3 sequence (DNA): TGTGCCAGCAGCGTAGTTCCGGGGAAGGTGAGCACTGAAGCTTTCTTT. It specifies CASSVVPGKVSTEAFF.

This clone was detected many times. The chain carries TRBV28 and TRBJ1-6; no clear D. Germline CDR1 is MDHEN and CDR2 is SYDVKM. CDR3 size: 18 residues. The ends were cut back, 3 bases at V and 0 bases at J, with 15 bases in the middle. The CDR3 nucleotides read TGTGCCAGCAGTTTTTCCAGCCAGTCTAGCTCCTATAATTCACCCCTCCACTTT. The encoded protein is CASSFSSQSSSYNSPLHF.

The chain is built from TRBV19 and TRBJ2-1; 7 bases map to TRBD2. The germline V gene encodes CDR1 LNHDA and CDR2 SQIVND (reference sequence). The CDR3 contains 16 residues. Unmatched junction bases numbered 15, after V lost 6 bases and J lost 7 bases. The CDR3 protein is CASRVVGAGKGNEQFF. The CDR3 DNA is TGTGCCAGTAGAGTGGTCGGAGCGGGGAAGGGGAATGAGCAGTTCTTC.

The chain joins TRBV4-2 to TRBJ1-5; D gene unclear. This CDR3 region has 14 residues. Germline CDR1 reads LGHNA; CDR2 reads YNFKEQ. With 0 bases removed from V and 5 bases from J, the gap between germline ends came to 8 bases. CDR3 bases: TGTGCCAGCAGCCAAGAAGTTGGGTATCAGCCCCAGCATTTT. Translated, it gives CASSQEVGYQPQHF.

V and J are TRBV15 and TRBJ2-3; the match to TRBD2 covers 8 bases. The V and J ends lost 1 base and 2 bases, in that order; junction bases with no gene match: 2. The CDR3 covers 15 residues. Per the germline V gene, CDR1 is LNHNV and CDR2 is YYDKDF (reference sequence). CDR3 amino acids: CATSRGGGPTDTQYF. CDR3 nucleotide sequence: TGTGCCACCAGCAGAGGCGGGGGGCCCACAGATACGCAGTATTTT.

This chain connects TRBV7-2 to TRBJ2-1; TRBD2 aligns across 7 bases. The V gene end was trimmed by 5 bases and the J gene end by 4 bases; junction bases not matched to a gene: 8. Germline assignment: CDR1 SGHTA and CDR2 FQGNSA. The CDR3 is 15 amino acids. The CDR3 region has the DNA TGTGCCAGCAGCCGTCAGCGGGGATATTACAATGAGCAGTTCTTC. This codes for CASSRQRGYYNEQFF.

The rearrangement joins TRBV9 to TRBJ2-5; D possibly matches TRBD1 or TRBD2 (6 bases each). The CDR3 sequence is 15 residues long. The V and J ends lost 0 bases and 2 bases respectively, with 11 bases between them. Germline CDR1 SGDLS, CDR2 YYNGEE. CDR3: CASSVGGAVQETQYF. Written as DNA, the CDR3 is TGTGCCAGCAGCGTAGGGGGGGCGGTACAAGAGACCCAGTACTTC.